The 5 T cell receptor beta chains below were found in one sample sequenced in a study of HIV-infected children after antiretroviral therapy interruption (dated by TCRdb to between 2018 and 2021). The library was generated by 3' RACE. Data came from an Illumina MiSeq. TCR libraries were built from RNA using a 3' RACE protocol with unique molecular identifiers to correct PCR amplification bias. TCRdb applied fastp at Q25 and MiXCR to the public reads, then kept only in-frame beta chains. Every entry covers one CDR3 protein and lists the most common genes and DNA from its rows. The sample yields more than 12,000 distinct CDR3 sequences; 3% to 4% were counted once. The ten most abundant clones make up approximately 31% of the sample. What the treatment or condition label conveys for this sample: PENTA 11 planned treatment interruption arm or continuous ART arm. Sequences were derived from CD45RO+ CD8+ T cells from PBMCs, pooled from several time points, sampled from a donor given antiretroviral therapy, either interrupted or continuous. What the cell subset or site label conveys for this sample: memory CD8+ CD45RO+ CD45RA- T cells. These receptors were obtained from a pool of human donors with HIV.

This clonotype has a count of ten or more. The V call is TRBV6-1, the J call TRBJ2-3, with D unresolved. Trimming left V 3 bases short and J 0 bases short, with 10 bases between. The V gene's germline CDR1 is MNHNS and CDR2 SASEGT. The CDR3 consists of 15 residues. CDR3 residues: CASSEFFWSTDTQYF. CDR3 nucleotides: TGTGCCAGCAGTGAGTTTTTTTGGAGCACAGATACGCAGTATTTT.

This clonotype was observed at least ten times. V gene TRBV6-1 combines with J gene TRBJ2-3; D unclear. Germline CDR1 and CDR2: MNHNS and SASEGT. The V and J ends lost 2 bases and 2 bases respectively, with 8 bases between them. The CDR3 consists of 14 residues. CDR3 amino acids: CASSEPLYTDTQYF. In DNA, the CDR3 is TGTGCCAGCAGTGAACCACTCTACACAGATACGCAGTATTTT.

This chain connects TRBV6-1 to TRBJ2-3, with 13 bases that match TRBD2. Trimming removed 7 bases from V and 0 bases from J; junction bases left unmatched: 1. CDR1 and CDR2 (germline): MNHNS, SASEGT. The CDR3 is made up of 15 amino acids. DNA for the CDR3: TGTGCCAGCACGGGACTAGCGGGAAGCACAGATACGCAGTATTTT. It is translated as CASTGLAGSTDTQYF.

In this sample, this clonotype turned up a few times. The rearrangement links TRBV4-1 to TRBJ1-2; D gene unclear. CDR1 and CDR2 from the germline V gene are MGHRA and YSYEKL. The CDR3 is made up of 13 amino acids. V lost 0 bases to trimming and J lost 4 bases, with 6 bases between them. The CDR3 DNA sequence: TGCGCCAGCAGCCAAGATAGCAGCTATGGCTACACCTTC. Translation: CASSQDSSYGYTF.

This clonotype showed up many times. The V and J genes are TRBV7-2 and TRBJ1-6; TRBD1 might be the D (5 bases). In germline, CDR1 is SGHTA, CDR2 FQGNSA. Trimming pared 1 base from V and 10 bases from J, leaving 14 bases between. The CDR3 contains 15 residues. CDR3 in DNA: TGTGCCAGCAGCTTAGGGCAGGGTTACCGCTCACCCCTCCACTTT. Its translation: CASSLGQGYRSPLHF. Full variable domain (missing parts from reference TRBV7-2 and TRBJ1-6): GAGVSQSPSNKVTEKGKDVELRCDPISGHTALYWYRQSLGQGLEFLIYFQGNSAPDKSGLPSDRFSAERTGGSVSTLTIQRTQQEDSAVYLCASSLGQGYRSPLHFGNGTRLTVT.